Listed below are T cell receptor beta chains from one sample, sequenced in a study of shared clonotypes between healthy human individuals. Using immunoSEQ multiplex PCR, the repertoire was profiled, and TCRdb retains in-frame clones only, with some absent. This table has millions of clones, roughly 94% appearing once. The sequenced material came from naive CD8+ T cells sorted from blood. The source of these receptors is a man younger than 35 in good health. Each CDR3 is given with its conserved first and last residue.

CDR3 protein | V gene
CASSQGQGRHTEAFF | TRBV4-3
CASSLVTYEQYF | TRBV5-5
CASSGWDSAGELFF | TRBV28
CASSYEQTSYEQYF | TRBV7-9
CASSPAMFDRLEFELPLHF | TRBV5-6
CASSPIQESYEQYF | TRBV6-5
CASSSLDRGQNGYTF | TRBV7-2
CASSGRLAGIYNEQFF | TRBV27
CASSEAYREYNEQFF | TRBV2
CASSQGVSTDTQYF | TRBV4-1
CASSEWDSRQGVSEKLFF | TRBV25-1
CASSPRASYEQYF | TRBV9
CASKSRQLTTNYGYTF | TRBV28
CASSLAQGNQPQHF | TRBV7-9
CASSFTGGSLDTQYF | TRBV7-3
CAIFPDSLGGYTF | TRBV19
CASSLAGSYSGNTIYF | TRBV5-4
CAISDITGSPGEQYF | TRBV10-3
CASSVSGSEETQYF | TRBV9